This T cell receptor beta chain derives from a study of T cell responses to AZD1222 COVID-19 vaccine. Study-level information: Second doses were pooled across both intervals (about 4 or about 12 weeks).

About this clone itself: As yet, its antigen is unknown.

Data came from immunoSEQ multiplex PCR; TCRdb stores just in-frame clones and leaves some out. In the table there are fewer than 120,000 clones, approximately 90% of which are singletons. Study conclusions and caveats: Donors in the cohort were predominantly white British and more often female, and clonal diversity was possibly underestimated. Mapped onto spike, vaccine-associated CD4 TCRs spanned it and were dominant at 160-218 and 743-854.

Germline V lookup: CDR1 GTSNPN, CDR2 SVGIG (reference sequence). Trimming cost V 1 base and J 1 base, with 10 bases left between them. This CDR3 has 14 amino acids. The sequence was collected from an adult in good health. The chain is built from TRBV30 and TRBJ1-1, with D unresolved. Sequences were derived from peripheral blood, sampled on day 0 of AZD1222 vaccination. In DNA form, the CDR3 reads TGTGCCTGGAGTGCCCCAGCGTGGAACACTGAAGCTTTCTTT. Protein: CAWSAPAWNTEAFF.